The T cell receptor beta chain described here comes from a study of T-cell reconstitution after alpha-beta-depleted transplantation in children (dated by TCRdb to the mid-2010s). In the study overall: Using TCR repertoire profiling, the study followed T-cell immune reconstitution in a quantitative way in children after TCRalphabeta/CD19-depleted allogeneic hematopoietic cell transplantation.

From cysteine to phenylalanine, the CDR3 is 16 amino acids long. Only the CDR3 DNA is retained, 48 bases long and in frame from the first base. The germline V gene supplies CDR1 MGHRA and CDR2 YSYEKL. V is reduced by 4 bases and J by 2 bases, leaving a spacing of 16 bases between them. Preparation of the library involved PCR. For sequencing, an Illumina HiSeq 2500 was employed. TCR libraries were prepared with molecular barcoding, using unique molecular identifiers to normalize TCRbeta repertoire quantification. TCRdb redid the processing of the public reads, applying fastp at Q25 and MiXCR, and retained in-frame beta chains. When rows share a CDR3 protein, they turn into one entry using the most common DNA and genes. This sample lists roughly 500,000 distinct CDR3 sequences; around 17% were detected once. Jointly, the top ten make up 3.3% of the sample. The sample holds a few counts of this clonotype. No antigen is known for it. No much larger clonotype is one base removed from it; base qualities were not supplied.

The starting material was PBMCs from the stem cell graft donor, obtained from the stem cell graft. This receptor chain uses TRBV4-1 and TRBJ2-3; matching of 5 bases hints at TRBD2 as the D gene. The sequence was collected from a human donor who donated a stem cell graft to a child with acute lymphoblastic leukemia. The CDR3 is CASSPGMGSFTDTQYF. The nucleotides are TGCGCCAGCAGCCCCGGGATGGGGAGCTTCACAGATACGCAGTATTTT.